Described below is a single TCR beta chain sequence and its context. Its antigen is currently unknown. This specimen belongs to a study of molecular identifiers for immune sequencing clone quantification. Study observations and caveats: Underestimation of highly expanded clone sizes could arise where identical TCR molecules share a barcode. It was shown that clones above 20 RNA copies held over 99% of effector molecules, but under 1% in naive cells.

With 10%, 30% or 50% of RNA, roughly 18,000 to 1,100,000 naive CD8 T cells were sequenced. TCRdb ran MiXCR on the PCR reads and lists one entry per CDR3 protein. This table has under 650,000 distinct CDR3 sequences, less than 20% appearing once. The CDR3 is made up of 12 amino acids. Germline V CDR1 and CDR2: LNHDA, SQIVND (reference sequence). Trimming stripped 10 bases from V and 2 bases from J, with 8 bases between. The clonotype originates from a human donor in good health. Some libraries in this study had Jurkat cell RNA spiked in. Source material: naive CD8+ T cells from blood, with Jurkat cell RNA spiked in. Subset in this sample: FACS-sorted CD8+CD4-CCR7+CD45RA+ naive T cells. The chain couples TRBV19 to TRBJ2-2, with unresolved D. This chain's CDR3 is CATLSNTGELFF. The CDR3 coding sequence is TGTGCCACCCTCAGCAACACCGGGGAGCTGTTTTTT.